Below, one T cell receptor (beta chain) is given with its context. Its specificity is not known. The CDR3 spans 16 residues. Germline V CDR1 and CDR2: SGDLS, YYNGEE. J gave up 4 bases and V 2 bases, and 8 bases lay outside the gene matches. This sample is drawn from a study of spatial heterogeneity in lung cancer. Notes on the study in general: For expanded intratumoral alpha and beta TCRs, counts tracked tumor mutation counts. Tumor T-cell coverage was an estimated 7% or so for alpha and approximately 12% for beta chains.

Time point in this sample: sample taken at primary tumor resection. Every individual TCR cDNA molecule carried its own unique molecular identifier, which allowed correction of PCR and sequencing errors. TCRdb re-analysed the 5' RACE reads in MiXCR, keeping a single row per CDR3 protein. Of 100,000 or so distinct CDR3 sequences listed, about 4.4% are singletons. The J gene is TRBJ2-1, the V gene TRBV9; 8 bases map to TRBD2. This material consisted of lung tumor tissue, taken at surgery. The origin of this receptor is a male donor with early-stage non-small cell lung cancer. The chain's CDR3 is CASSVPRLASYNEQFF. For the CDR3, the DNA is TGTGCCAGCAGCGTCCCCCGACTAGCGTCTTACAATGAGCAGTTCTTC.